The 12 T cell receptor beta chains below come from one sample, sequenced in a study of blood T cell repertoires in COVID-19. The method was immunoSEQ multiplex PCR; TCRdb's version includes in-frame clones alone and lacks a portion of them. The sample yields 110,000 or so clones, roughly 84% seen once. Source material: peripheral blood. Every receptor here comes from an older woman who had recovered from COVID-19.

This chain connects TRBV12-3 or TRBV12-4 to TRBJ2-5; 9 nucleotides agree with TRBD1. This CDR3 contains 12 residues. Unmatched junction bases numbered 8, after V lost 9 bases and J lost 9 bases. The DNA for the CDR3 is TGTGCCAGTATGGGACAGGGATGGGCCCAGTACTTC. Its protein is CASMGQGWAQYF.

V is TRBV6-1 and J is TRBJ1-1; a weak D match, TRBD1 (5 bases). Germline CDR1 is MNHNS and CDR2 is SASEGT. V was cut by 0 bases and J by 4 bases, with 12 bases left in between. The CDR3 has 15 residues. As DNA, the CDR3 is TGTGCCAGCAGTGAAGCGCTAGAAGGGGCCACTGAAGCTTTCTTT. This translates into CASSEALEGATEAFF.

V gene TRBV7-3 combines with J gene TRBJ1-1; possible D gene TRBD1, 6 bases. Germline assignment: CDR1 SGHTA and CDR2 FQGTGA. Trimming shortened V by 1 base and J by 3 bases, and 12 bases separated the two germline ends. This CDR3 region has 15 residues. In nucleotides, the CDR3 is TGTGCCAGCAGCTTAAGGGCAGGGGCGTACACTGAAGCTTTCTTT. As protein: CASSLRAGAYTEAFF. Using reference TRBV7-3 and TRBJ1-1 for the parts outside the CDR3, the full variable domain is GAGVSQTPSNKVTEKGKYVELRCDPISGHTALYWYRQSLGQGPEFLIYFQGTGAADDSGLPNDRFFAVRPEGSVSTLKIQRTERGDSAVYLCASSLRAGAYTEAFFGQGTRLTVV.

This rearrangement joins TRBV27 to TRBJ1-1, with D unclear. CDR1 is MNHEY and CDR2 is SMNVEV in the germline V gene (reference sequence). V lost 3 bases and J 4 bases, leaving 15 bases between the germline ends. This CDR3 comprises 15 residues. The CDR3 protein is CASSFGPGKGTEAFF. The CDR3 nucleotides are TGTGCCAGCAGTTTTGGGCCGGGGAAGGGCACTGAAGCTTTCTTT.

This chain uses TRBV19 with TRBJ2-7, with D possibly TRBD1 on 5 matching bases. V was clipped by 6 bases and J by 3 bases, with 9 bases between them. This CDR3 is built from 12 residues. Per germline, CDR1 LNHDA and CDR2 SQIVND (reference sequence). CDR3 sequence: CASSPTGYEQYF. CDR3 DNA sequence: TGTGCCAGTAGCCCCACAGGCTACGAGCAGTACTTC. The variable domain in full, with the rest retrieved from reference TRBV19 and TRBJ2-7, is DGGITQSPKYLFRKEGQNVTLSCEQNLNHDAMYWYRQDPGQGLRLIYYSQIVNDFQKGDIAEGYSVSREKKESFPLTVTSAQKNPTAFYLCASSPTGYEQYFGPGTRLTVT.

The chain couples TRBV21-1 to TRBJ1-4. TRBV21-1 is assigned pseudogene status. The CDR3 is 15 amino acids. The CDR3 sequence: CASSEVPYLGEKLFF. CDR3 sequence (DNA): TGTGCCAGCAGCGAAGTCCCATACCTAGGTGAAAAACTGTTTTTT.

The chain employs TRBV7-9 and TRBJ1-6; D might be TRBD1 (6 bases). V gave up 6 bases and J gave up 7 bases, with 25 bases separating them. CDR3 length: 18 amino acids. CDR1 SEHNR and CDR2 FQNEAQ come from the germline V gene (reference sequence). CDR3 DNA sequence: TGTGCCAGCAGTACTACCATAAGACCAGGACAGCGGAATTCACCCCTCCACTTT. Its translation: CASSTTIRPGQRNSPLHF.

V and J are TRBV3-1 (or the pseudogene TRBV3-2) and TRBJ2-1; TRBD1 might be the D (7 bases). The CDR3 extends over 15 amino acids. V was trimmed by 4 bases and J by 6 bases, leaving 16 bases between them. CDR1 LGHDT and CDR2 YNNKEL come from the germline V gene (reference sequence). DNA of the CDR3: TGTGCCAGCAGCCCCCAGGGGGGCCTAGTCAATGAGCAGTTCTTC. Translation: CASSPQGGLVNEQFF.

The rearrangement uses TRBV7-9 and TRBJ1-4; the D is unclear. The CDR3 has 15 residues. The germline gives CDR1 SEHNR, CDR2 FQNEAQ (reference sequence). Trimming took 4 bases from V and 0 from J, leaving 9 bases between them. CDR3 DNA: TGTGCCAGCAGCTCCGACACCGCAACTAATGAAAAACTGTTTTTT. Protein: CASSSDTATNEKLFF. Full variable domain (rest looked up from reference TRBV7-9 and TRBJ1-4): DTGVSQNPRHKITKRGQNVTFRCDPISEHNRLYWYRQTLGQGPEFLTYFQNEAQLEKSRLLSDRFSAERPKGSFSTLEIQRTEQGDSAMYLCASSSDTATNEKLFFGSGTQLSVL.

The chain has TRBV6-4 and TRBJ1-1; 7 bases align to TRBD1. Germline V gene sequence: CDR1 MRHNA, CDR2 SNTAGT. V was clipped by 5 bases and J by 4 bases; unmatched bases: 4. The length of the CDR3 is 13 residues. CDR3 in DNA: TGTGCCAGCAGTAGAAACAGGGGCACTGAAGCTTTCTTT. This encodes CASSRNRGTEAFF.

This chain connects TRBV30 to TRBJ2-5; tentative D call: TRBD2 (5 bases). With 5 bases removed from V and 7 bases from J, the gap between germline ends came to 11 bases. Germline V gene lookup returns CDR1 GTSNPN and CDR2 SVGIG (reference sequence). CDR3 length equals 11 residues. The CDR3 sequence: CAWGEKGTQYF. Written as DNA, the CDR3 is TGTGCCTGGGGGGAGAAAGGGACCCAGTACTTC.

In its sample, this clone was seen a few times. V usage is TRBV11-2 and J usage is TRBJ1-6; 7 bases are shared with TRBD1. The CDR3 has 14 amino acids. Trimming cost V 5 bases and J 6 bases; bases outside gene matches: 4. Germline-derived CDR1 and CDR2 are SGHAT and FQNNGV. This CDR3 reads CASSRGQFNSPLHF. In DNA, the CDR3 is TGTGCCAGCAGCCGGGGACAGTTTAATTCACCCCTCCACTTT. Together with reference TRBV11-2 and TRBJ1-6, the CDR3 gives the full variable domain: EAGVAQSPRYKIIEKRQSVAFWCNPISGHATLYWYQQILGQGPKLLIQFQNNGVVDDSQLPKDRFSAERLKGVDSTLKIQPAKLEDSAVYLCASSRGQFNSPLHFGNGTRLTVT.